The 27 T cell receptor beta chains below all came from one sample that was sequenced in a study of blood T cell repertoires in COVID-19. Using immunoSEQ multiplex PCR, the repertoire was profiled, and TCRdb retains in-frame clones only, with some absent. Among tens of thousands of clones, over 70% were seen once, and the ten largest hold roughly 2.5%. Sequencing was performed on peripheral blood. These TCRs come from a man older than 75 with active or convalescent COVID-19.

The V and J genes are TRBV18 and TRBJ1-5, with TRBD1 matching 12 bases. The V gene end was trimmed by 3 bases and the J gene end by 5 bases; junction bases not matched to a gene: 8. The CDR3 is 17 amino acids. Germline lookup yields CDR1 KGHSH and CDR2 LQKENI. The CDR3 loop is CASSPWGTGGADQPQHF. In DNA, the CDR3 is TGTGCCAGCTCACCTTGGGGGACAGGGGGCGCGGATCAGCCCCAGCATTTT.

The chain carries TRBV21-1 and TRBJ1-5; no check of the table's D call, TRBD1, against the DNA was made. TRBV21-1 constitutes a pseudogene. The CDR3 totals 17 residues. CDR3 DNA: TGTGCCAGCAGCAAAGCGCTTCGGGGACAGGGTAATCAGCCCCAGCATTTT. Translating gives CASSKALRGQGNQPQHF.

This chain joins TRBV7-2 and TRBJ1-2; 10 bases match TRBD1. The CDR3 length is 16 residues. Trimming at V came to 5 bases and at J to 4 bases, leaving 10 bases not matched to a gene. CDR1 and CDR2 (germline): SGHTA, FQGNSA. The CDR3 here is CASSTRQGADGYGYTF. The CDR3 DNA reads TGTGCCAGCAGCACCCGACAGGGGGCGGATGGCTATGGCTACACCTTC.

The V call is TRBV5-8, the J call TRBJ2-1, with 10 bases aligning to TRBD2. Germline V gene data show CDR1 as SGHTS and CDR2 as YDEGEE. V shed 4 bases, J shed 3 bases, and the junction held 7 bases outside the gene matches. The CDR3 is made up of 16 amino acids. CDR3 loop: CASSPLAGVGYNEQFF. CDR3 coding DNA: TGTGCCAGCAGCCCCCTAGCGGGAGTGGGCTACAATGAGCAGTTCTTC.

The chain is built from TRBV18 and TRBJ1-4; 8 nucleotides align to TRBD1. With V trimmed by 1 base and J by 4 bases, 5 bases remained unmatched. CDR3 size: 16 residues. Germline loops: CDR1 KGHSH, CDR2 LQKENI. CDR3 sequence (DNA): TGTGCCAGCTCACCACGGAGGACAGGGTTTAATGAAAAACTGTTTTTT. Its protein is CASSPRRTGFNEKLFF. Using reference TRBV18 and TRBJ1-4 for the parts outside the CDR3, the full variable domain is NAGVMQNPRHLVRRRGQEARLRCSPMKGHSHVYWYRQLPEEGLKFMVYLQKENIIDESGMPKERFSAEFPKEGPSILRIQQVVRGDSAAYFCASSPRRTGFNEKLFFGSGTQLSVL.

The chain combines TRBV4-2 with TRBJ2-5; 10 positions match TRBD1. Germline loops: CDR1 LGHNA, CDR2 YNFKEQ. Trimming at V came to 2 bases and at J to 7 bases, leaving 13 bases not matched to a gene. There are 17 residues in the CDR3. The CDR3 region has the DNA TGTGCCAGCAGCCAAAGAGTCGGGACAGGGGCCGATGGGACCCAGTACTTC. It codes for CASSQRVGTGADGTQYF.

The V gene is TRBV6-2 or TRBV6-3, the J gene TRBJ2-7; TRBD2 agrees at 9 bases. The junction had 5 bases not matched to a gene; V was cut back by 0 bases and J by 2 bases. The CDR3 loop spans 16 amino acids. Germline V gene sequence: CDR1 MNHEY, CDR2 SVGEGT. The CDR3 sequence is CASSYSPSGVAYEQYF. CDR3 coding DNA: TGTGCCAGCAGTTACTCGCCTAGCGGGGTAGCCTACGAGCAGTACTTC.

The chain links TRBV5-4 to TRBJ2-2; 9 positions match TRBD2. The CDR3 has 18 residues. V gave up 4 bases and J gave up 1 base; unmatched junction bases: 11. CDR1 is SGHNT, CDR2 YYREEE, per germline (reference sequence). CDR3 nucleotides: TGTGCCAGCAGCCGGCTCGGTAGCGGGGGCCTGAACACCGGGGAGCTGTTTTTT. Encoded protein: CASSRLGSGGLNTGELFF.

The gene calls are TRBV5-4 and TRBJ1-2; 7 bases match TRBD1. In germline, CDR1 is SGHNT, CDR2 YYREEE (reference sequence). J was trimmed by 4 bases and V by 5 bases; bases with no gene match: 8. The CDR3 length is 14 residues. DNA for the CDR3: TGTGCCAGCAGTTCTAAGACAGGGATCTATGGCTACACCTTC. It encodes CASSSKTGIYGYTF. Full variable domain (missing parts from reference TRBV5-4 and TRBJ1-2): ETGVTQSPTHLIKTRGQQVTLRCSSQSGHNTVSWYQQALGQGPQFIFQYYREEENGRGNFPPRFSGLQFPNYSSELNVNALELDDSALYLCASSSKTGIYGYTFGSGTRLTVV.

The genes are TRBV7-2 and TRBJ2-7, with D maybe TRBD2 (5 bases). Trimming shortened V by 1 base and J by 7 bases, and 8 bases separated the two germline ends. The germline V gene encodes CDR1 SGHTA and CDR2 FQGNSA. The CDR3 totals 12 residues. CDR3 protein: CASSLGLPEQYF. Written as DNA, the CDR3 is TGTGCCAGCAGCTTAGGACTACCGGAGCAGTACTTC.

This clone was counted once. The CDR3 spells CASSPLDSNTEAFF. CDR3 DNA: TGTGCCAGCAGCCCGCTGGACAGCAACACTGAAGCTTTCTTT. The chain carries TRBV5-6 and TRBJ1-1, with D perhaps matching TRBD1 (6 bases). This CDR3 contains 14 residues. Per germline, CDR1 SGHDT and CDR2 YYEEEE. V was shortened by 4 bases and J by 2 bases, with 12 bases between the two germline ends.

The rearrangement joins TRBV21-1 to TRBJ1-5; TRBD1, as called in the table, went unchecked against the DNA. TRBV21-1 is assigned pseudogene status. The CDR3 is 16 residues long. CDR3 protein: CASSYPGQGYNQPQHF. For the CDR3, the DNA is TGTGCCAGCAGCTACCCGGGACAGGGGTACAATCAGCCCCAGCATTTT.

In DNA, the CDR3 is TGCGCCAGCAGGGCAGGGGGTGCCATGAACACTGAAGCTTTCTTT. The encoded protein is CASRAGGAMNTEAFF. This rearrangement joins TRBV5-1 to TRBJ1-1; TRBD1 matches 7 bases. CDR3 length: 15 residues. Germline CDR1 reads SGHRS; CDR2 reads YFSETQ. With V trimmed by 5 bases and J by 0 bases, 7 bases remained unmatched. Complete variable domain (other parts from reference TRBV5-1 and TRBJ1-1): KAGVTQTPRYLIKTRGQQVTLSCSPISGHRSVSWYQQTPGQGLQFLFEYFSETQRNKGNFPGRFSGRQFSNSRSEMNVSTLELGDSALYLCASRAGGAMNTEAFFGQGTRLTVV.

V gene TRBV24-1 combines with J gene TRBJ2-1; TRBD2 matches 9 bases. Germline V lookup: CDR1 KGHDR, CDR2 SFDVKD. This CDR3 has 16 residues. Losses at the gene ends were 3 bases for V and 7 bases for J; bases not matched to a gene: 9. CDR3 bases: TGTGCCACCAGTGATGGCCGGGGGACTAGCTGGAATGAGCAGTTCTTC. It encodes CATSDGRGTSWNEQFF.

The V call is TRBV7-8, the J call TRBJ2-5, with D perhaps matching TRBD2 (7 bases). The CDR3 totals 15 residues. The germline V and J ends were trimmed by 4 bases and 1 base, with 13 bases remaining between them. Germline V gene lookup returns CDR1 SGHVS and CDR2 FQNEAQ. The CDR3: CASSWSGTPQETQYF. For the CDR3, the DNA is TGTGCCAGCAGCTGGAGCGGGACACCCCAAGAGACCCAGTACTTC.

This sequence joins TRBV25-1 and TRBJ1-4; 7 bases align to TRBD1. With 4 bases clipped from V and 11 bases from J, the junction kept 7 bases outside the gene matches. Germline V gene lookup returns CDR1 MGHDK and CDR2 SYGVNS. The length of the CDR3 is 13 residues. The chain's CDR3 is CASSVAGGQKLFF. CDR3 nucleotides: TGTGCCAGCAGTGTGGCAGGGGGGCAGAAACTGTTTTTT.

The rearrangement joins TRBV7-2 to TRBJ2-2, with D perhaps TRBD1 (5 bases). V shed 0 bases and J shed 5 bases, with 10 bases lying between them. The CDR3 consists of 15 residues. Germline lookup yields CDR1 SGHTA and CDR2 FQGNSA. The CDR3 nucleotides are TGTGCCAGCAGCTTAGCACAGGCGTCAACCGGGGAGCTGTTTTTT. It is translated as CASSLAQASTGELFF.

The chain has TRBV4-1 and TRBJ1-4; D ambiguous. From germline, CDR1 is MGHRA and CDR2 YSYEKL. The V gene lost 0 bases and the J gene lost 7 bases, with 9 bases spanning the gap. The CDR3 is made up of 14 amino acids. The CDR3 nucleotides read TGCGCCAGCAGCCAAGATTCGAGCGGTGAAAAACTGTTTTTT. Its protein is CASSQDSSGEKLFF.

This sequence joins TRBV12-3 or TRBV12-4 and TRBJ1-2, with 9 bases identical to TRBD1. The CDR3 has 13 residues. The V and J ends lost 7 bases and 8 bases, in that order; junction bases with no gene match: 8. The chain's CDR3 is CASIRTGVDGYTF. CDR3 in DNA: TGTGCCAGCATTCGGACAGGGGTGGACGGCTACACCTTC.

This rearrangement joins TRBV7-9 to TRBJ1-1, with 10 bases matching TRBD1. V shed 5 bases and J 1 base; nucleotides not matched to a gene: 4. The CDR3 is 15 residues long. Germline V CDR1 and CDR2: SEHNR, FQNEAQ (reference sequence). The CDR3 coding sequence is TGTGCCAGCAGCCCTAGACAGGGGGCGAACACTGAAGCTTTCTTT. Amino acid sequence: CASSPRQGANTEAFF.

To note about this clone: Additional DNA sequences in this sample encode the identical CDR3. The rearrangement links TRBV2 to TRBJ1-6; perhaps TRBD1 as D (6 bases). The ends were cut back, 1 base at V and 9 bases at J, with 10 bases in the middle. Looked up from germline, CDR1 is SNHLY and CDR2 is FYNNEI. The CDR3 runs 14 residues. The CDR3 loop reads CASSEGQGSSPLHF. The CDR3 bases are TGTGCCAGCAGTGAAGGGCAGGGGAGTTCACCCCTCCACTTT.

This clone appeared once. CDR3 residues: CASSPGTPTYNEQFF. The DNA of the CDR3 is TGTGCCAGCTCACCAGGGACTCCCACCTACAATGAGCAGTTCTTC. The chain joins TRBV18 to TRBJ2-1, with D possibly TRBD2 on 6 matching bases. Per germline, CDR1 KGHSH and CDR2 LQKENI. The CDR3 has 15 residues. Between the trimmed V and J ends, which lost 2 bases and 2 bases, there was a span of 10 bases. The variable domain in full, completed from reference TRBV18 and TRBJ2-1, reads NAGVMQNPRHLVRRRGQEARLRCSPMKGHSHVYWYRQLPEEGLKFMVYLQKENIIDESGMPKERFSAEFPKEGPSILRIQQVVRGDSAAYFCASSPGTPTYNEQFFGPGTRLTVL.

The V gene is TRBV5-1, the J gene TRBJ2-7; 7 nucleotides agree with TRBD2. V trimming: 2 bases; J trimming: 3 bases; junction bases outside the gene matches: 8. Looked up from germline, CDR1 is SGHRS and CDR2 is YFSETQ. The CDR3 runs 15 residues. CDR3 sequence: CASSFALGGIYEQYF. The CDR3 nucleotides are TGCGCCAGCAGCTTCGCCCTCGGGGGGATCTACGAGCAGTACTTC.

This chain joins TRBV6-1 and TRBJ2-3, with D possibly TRBD2 on 5 matching bases. The CDR3 has 15 amino acids. The V end was cut by 2 bases, the J end by 1 base, with 10 bases between. Germline CDR1 reads MNHNS; CDR2 reads SASEGT. The CDR3 DNA reads TGTGCCAGCAGTGAACCGGGATCTGGCACAGATACGCAGTATTTT. This translates into CASSEPGSGTDTQYF.

This clone was detected a few times. For the CDR3, the DNA is TGTGCCACCAGACAGGGGGATCGGGAGCAGTACTTC. This encodes CATRQGDREQYF. The J gene is TRBJ2-7, the V gene TRBV15, with 8 bases aligning to TRBD1. Germline CDR1 is LNHNV and CDR2 is YYDKDF (reference sequence). This CDR3 spans 12 amino acids. Trimming removed 6 bases from V and 7 bases from J; junction bases left unmatched: 5.

V gene TRBV2 combines with J gene TRBJ2-5, with a weak D call TRBD2 (5 bases). The CDR3 is made up of 13 amino acids. Trimming left V 7 bases short and J 10 bases short, with 19 bases between. CDR1 is SNHLY, CDR2 FYNNEI, per germline. The CDR3 is CASTRGSPWDQYF. CDR3 sequence (DNA): TGTGCCAGCACCCGGGGTAGCCCCTGGGACCAGTACTTC.

The chain is built from TRBV2 and TRBJ1-6; TRBD1 aligns across 9 bases. CDR1 is SNHLY, CDR2 FYNNEI, per germline. The length of the CDR3 is 14 residues. V was pared by 6 bases and J by 6 bases, with 3 bases of the junction left unmatched. CDR3 in DNA: TGTGCCAGCAGACAGGGGGCGGGTAATTCACCCCTCCACTTT. Translated: CASRQGAGNSPLHF.